One sample yielded the 9 T cell receptor beta chains listed below, sequenced in a study of blood T cell repertoires in COVID-19. The method was immunoSEQ multiplex PCR; TCRdb's version includes in-frame clones alone and lacks a portion of them. This table holds about 45,000 clones, about 85% found once. The sequenced sample consisted of peripheral blood. These receptor sequences come from a man aged 50-59 years with active COVID-19.

The rearrangement links TRBV9 to TRBJ2-5; TRBD1 might be the D (6 bases). Germline V gives CDR1 SGDLS, CDR2 YYNGEE. The CDR3 is 15 residues long. The V gene lost 3 bases and the J gene lost 1 base, with 13 bases spanning the gap. CDR3 loop: CASSAIWGPQETQYF. The CDR3, as DNA: TGTGCCAGCAGCGCGATATGGGGGCCCCAAGAGACCCAGTACTTC.

The V call is TRBV11-1, the J call TRBJ2-2; possibly TRBD2 for D (5 bases). The CDR3 has 13 amino acids. V gave up 7 bases and J gave up 7 bases, with 13 bases separating them. Germline-derived CDR1 and CDR2 are SGHAT and FQDESV (reference sequence). This CDR3 is CASNGPGVGELFF. CDR3 sequence (DNA): TGTGCCAGCAATGGCCCCGGGGTCGGGGAGCTGTTTTTT.

V is TRBV5-1 and J is TRBJ2-1, with D hard to call. CDR1 is SGHRS and CDR2 is YFSETQ in the germline V gene. V was shortened by 4 bases and J by 0 bases, with 11 bases between the two germline ends. This CDR3 contains 15 residues. This chain's CDR3 is CASSQVPSSYNEQFF. The CDR3 DNA reads as TGCGCCAGCAGCCAAGTACCGAGCTCCTACAATGAGCAGTTCTTC.

CDR3 in DNA: TGCGCCAGCAGCACCGACGGCAGGGGGCGAAGTGAGCAGTACTTC. The encoded protein is CASSTDGRGRSEQYF. This chain uses TRBV5-1 with TRBJ2-7, with TRBD1 matching over 8 bases. Germline V gene data show CDR1 as SGHRS and CDR2 as YFSETQ. CDR3 length: 15 amino acids. Trimming removed 4 bases from V and 7 bases from J; junction bases left unmatched: 13.

The chain is built from TRBV9 and TRBJ1-2, with no clear D. V was clipped by 4 bases and J by 4 bases, with 17 bases between them. The CDR3 covers 15 residues. Germline CDR1 and CDR2: SGDLS and YYNGEE. The CDR3 here is CASSPSYVRSYGYTF. In DNA form, the CDR3 reads TGTGCCAGCAGCCCCTCATACGTCAGATCCTATGGCTACACCTTC.

This rearrangement joins TRBV19 to TRBJ2-5; 11 bases align to TRBD2. The CDR3 loop spans 15 amino acids. The V gene end was trimmed by 6 bases and the J gene end by 6 bases; junction bases not matched to a gene: 9. Germline V lookup: CDR1 LNHDA, CDR2 SQIVND (reference sequence). The CDR3 loop is CASSLMGLAAKTQYF. CDR3 in DNA: TGTGCCAGTAGCTTGATGGGACTAGCGGCAAAGACCCAGTACTTC.

The chain is built from TRBV24-1 and TRBJ2-1, with no clear D. The germline CDR1 and CDR2 sequences are KGHDR and SFDVKD. The CDR3 contains 15 residues. Trimming stripped 3 bases from V and 2 bases from J, with 10 bases between. CDR3 residues: CATSDPARAYNEQFF. The CDR3, as DNA: TGTGCCACCAGTGATCCCGCAAGAGCCTACAATGAGCAGTTCTTC.

The chain employs TRBV5-4 and TRBJ2-5; D is perhaps TRBD2 (6 bases). V lost 4 bases and J 7 bases, leaving 20 bases between the germline ends. There are 15 residues in the CDR3. Per germline, CDR1 SGHNT and CDR2 YYREEE (reference sequence). The CDR3 region has the DNA TGTGCCAGCAGCCCTGCGGGTCGGGGGTCAGGGACCCAGTACTTC. Protein: CASSPAGRGSGTQYF. Full variable domain (outside the CDR3, taken from reference TRBV5-4 and TRBJ2-5): ETGVTQSPTHLIKTRGQQVTLRCSSQSGHNTVSWYQQALGQGPQFIFQYYREEENGRGNFPPRFSGLQFPNYSSELNVNALELDDSALYLCASSPAGRGSGTQYFGPGTRLLVL.

This clone was observed a single time. The gene calls are TRBV5-6 and TRBJ2-3; 9 positions agree with TRBD2. Per the germline V gene, CDR1 is SGHDT and CDR2 is YYEEEE. The CDR3 totals 15 residues. The J segment lost 1 base and the V segment lost 2 bases, leaving 2 bases of the junction unmatched. CDR3 protein: CASSLVAGGTDTQYF. The DNA of the CDR3 is TGTGCCAGCAGCTTAGTAGCGGGGGGCACAGATACGCAGTATTTT.